These 25 T cell receptor beta chains were all obtained from the same sample, sequenced in a study of shared clonotypes between healthy human individuals. Only in-frame clones appear in the TCRdb table, and some are missing; sequencing was by immunoSEQ multiplex PCR. The sample consists of fewer than 1.6 million clones, approximately 98.5% of them appearing once. Sequences were obtained from naive CD4+ T cells sorted from blood. Subset indicated: CD45RA+ positively selected. The receptors originated from a man aged 25 to 45 in good health.

This chain connects TRBV18 to TRBJ2-1; D not resolved. Germline CDR1 KGHSH, CDR2 LQKENI. The V end lost 4 bases, the J end lost 5 bases, and 12 bases lay between the germline ends. The length of the CDR3 is 14 residues. CDR3 region: CASSRSYGHNEQFF. The DNA for the CDR3 is TGTGCCAGCTCACGGTCTTACGGCCACAATGAGCAGTTCTTC. The entire variable domain, with the rest obtained from reference TRBV18 and TRBJ2-1, is as follows: NAGVMQNPRHLVRRRGQEARLRCSPMKGHSHVYWYRQLPEEGLKFMVYLQKENIIDESGMPKERFSAEFPKEGPSILRIQQVVRGDSAAYFCASSRSYGHNEQFFGPGTRLTVL.

The V call is TRBV10-1, the J call TRBJ2-2; D perhaps matches TRBD2 (5 bases). CDR3 size: 13 residues. Germline V CDR1 and CDR2: WNHNN, SYGVQD (reference sequence). V was trimmed by 2 bases and J by 6 bases, leaving 7 bases between them. The CDR3 nucleotides read TGCGCCAGCAGTGAGGTAGCGCCCGGGGAGCTGTTTTTT. The encoded protein is CASSEVAPGELFF.

Comment on this clone: Different DNA sequences within this sample yield the same CDR3. The J gene is TRBJ1-5, the V gene TRBV28, with D unclear. CDR1 MDHEN and CDR2 SYDVKM come from the germline V gene. The CDR3 length is 12 residues. The V gene lost 5 bases and the J gene lost 4 bases, with 6 bases spanning the gap. The CDR3 region has the DNA TGTGCCAGCAGTCCGCCAAATCAGCCCCAGCATTTT. As protein: CASSPPNQPQHF. Filled out from reference TRBV28 and TRBJ1-5, the complete variable domain reads DVKVTQSSRYLVKRTGEKVFLECVQDMDHENMFWYRQDPGLGLRLIYFSYDVKMKEKGDIPEGYSVSREKKERFSLILESASTNQTSMYLCASSPPNQPQHFGDGTRLSIL.

Concerning this clone itself: The sample holds other DNA sequences that translate to the same CDR3. The chain couples TRBV7-8 to TRBJ2-1; D gene unclear. This CDR3 has 13 amino acids. Germline V CDR1 and CDR2: SGHVS, FQNEAQ. The V gene lost 1 base and the J gene lost 8 bases, with 9 bases spanning the gap. The CDR3 region has the DNA TGTGCCAGCAGCTTAGGACTCGCCTATGAGCAGTTCTTC. Encoded protein: CASSLGLAYEQFF.

V is TRBV5-5 and J is TRBJ2-7; a possible D gene is TRBD1 (6 bases). V dropped 4 bases and J dropped 3 bases, with 20 bases sitting between them. Germline loops: CDR1 SGHKS, CDR2 YYEKEE (reference sequence). The CDR3 sequence is 16 residues long. CDR3 sequence (DNA): TGTGCCAGCAGCGGGGGCCGCGCATTGAGCGGCTACGAGCAGTACTTC. Translating gives CASSGGRALSGYEQYF.

J is TRBJ2-7 and V is TRBV7-2, with TRBD2 matching 7 bases. The CDR3 contains 18 residues. Germline V gives CDR1 SGHTA, CDR2 FQGNSA. The J segment lost 5 bases and the V segment lost 0 bases, leaving 16 bases of the junction unmatched. The CDR3, as DNA: TGTGCCAGCAGCTTAGCGAGCGGGACCGCGGGGTCTCCTGACGAGCAGTACTTC. Translation: CASSLASGTAGSPDEQYF.

The chain employs TRBV6-1 and TRBJ2-7; D ambiguous. The CDR3 has 15 amino acids. The V and J ends lost 2 bases and 2 bases respectively, with 13 bases between them. Per the germline V gene, CDR1 is MNHNS and CDR2 is SASEGT. The CDR3 is CASSEFRPSTYEQYF. The CDR3 DNA reads as TGTGCCAGCAGTGAATTTAGGCCCTCAACCTACGAGCAGTACTTC.

The rearrangement uses TRBV9 and TRBJ1-3; no clear D gene. This CDR3 contains 13 residues. Trimming stripped 3 bases from V and 0 bases from J, with 4 bases between. Germline V CDR1 and CDR2: SGDLS, YYNGEE. The CDR3 region is CASSGSSGNTIYF. CDR3 bases: TGTGCCAGCAGCGGGAGCTCTGGAAACACCATATATTTT.

The chain uses TRBV14 and TRBJ2-1; a possible D gene is TRBD2 (7 bases). Germline-derived CDR1 and CDR2 are SGHDN and FVKESK. Between the trimmed V and J ends, which lost 5 bases and 9 bases, there was a span of 17 bases. This CDR3 contains 14 residues. The CDR3 reads CASSSRGRGSEQFF. The CDR3 DNA reads TGTGCCAGCAGCTCAAGGGGGAGGGGATCTGAGCAGTTCTTC.

The V and J genes are TRBV7-9 and TRBJ2-2; 9 nucleotides match TRBD1. The length of the CDR3 is 13 residues. From germline, CDR1 is SEHNR and CDR2 FQNEAQ (reference sequence). Trimming cost V 7 bases and J 8 bases; bases outside gene matches: 5. CDR3 sequence (DNA): TGTGCCAGCAATGACAGGGGGACGGGGGAGCTGTTTTTT. It is translated as CASNDRGTGELFF.

For the CDR3, the DNA is TGCGCCAGCACGGTAGGGGGAGCGAAAATACTAGCCAAAAACATTCAGTACTTC. It yields the protein CASTVGGAKILAKNIQYF. This sequence joins TRBV10-1 and TRBJ2-4, with D maybe TRBD1 (6 bases). The length of the CDR3 is 18 residues. The V end was cut by 7 bases, the J end by 0 bases, with 22 bases between. CDR1 is WNHNN, CDR2 SYGVQD, per germline (reference sequence).

The rearrangement uses TRBV10-2 and TRBJ2-5, with D possibly matching TRBD1 (6 bases). In germline, CDR1 is WSHSY, CDR2 SAAADI. V was pared by 8 bases and J by 3 bases, with 16 bases between. The length of the CDR3 is 14 residues. The CDR3 nucleotides read TGCGCCAGCTTGGTCAGGACAGACGAAGAGACCCAGTACTTC. This encodes CASLVRTDEETQYF.

The chain has TRBV11-2 and TRBJ2-7; 8 bases fit TRBD1. V shed 5 bases and J 2 bases; nucleotides not matched to a gene: 8. The CDR3 consists of 15 residues. The V gene's germline CDR1 is SGHAT and CDR2 FQNNGV. The DNA of the CDR3 is TGTGCCAGCAGCCATCCGGGACAGGCAACCTACGAGCAGTACTTC. Protein: CASSHPGQATYEQYF. Complete variable domain (other parts from reference TRBV11-2 and TRBJ2-7): EAGVAQSPRYKIIEKRQSVAFWCNPISGHATLYWYQQILGQGPKLLIQFQNNGVVDDSQLPKDRFSAERLKGVDSTLKIQPAKLEDSAVYLCASSHPGQATYEQYFGPGTRLTVT.

The genes are TRBV7-8 and TRBJ2-3; either TRBD1 or TRBD2 may supply D (5 bases each). Trimming left V 5 bases short and J 0 bases short, with 27 bases between. The CDR3 length is 20 residues. Germline assignment: CDR1 SGHVS and CDR2 FQNEAQ. CDR3 coding DNA: TGTGCCAGCAGCCCTCAGTGGGGCCCGGGGTGGGAATCTAGCACAGATACGCAGTATTTT. Translated, it gives CASSPQWGPGWESSTDTQYF.

In this sample, this clone turned up once. This chain links TRBV2 with TRBJ2-1; 9 bases line up with TRBD1. The CDR3 loop spans 15 amino acids. The V and J ends lost 4 bases and 0 bases, in that order; junction bases with no gene match: 1. Germline lookup yields CDR1 SNHLY and CDR2 FYNNEI. The chain's CDR3 is CASSVTGGSYNEQFF. DNA of the CDR3: TGTGCCAGCAGTGTGACAGGGGGCTCCTACAATGAGCAGTTCTTC.

The rearrangement uses TRBV5-1 and TRBJ2-2, with 8 bases lining up with TRBD1. The germline V gene has CDR1 SGHRS and CDR2 YFSETQ. V gave up 5 bases and J gave up 0 bases; unmatched junction bases: 3. The CDR3 loop spans 15 amino acids. Here the CDR3 reads CASRGTGANTGELFF. The CDR3 region has the DNA TGCGCCAGCAGAGGGACAGGCGCGAACACCGGGGAGCTGTTTTTT.

This rearrangement joins TRBV10-3 to TRBJ2-7; no definite D call. The CDR3 contains 16 residues. Germline V gives CDR1 ENHRY, CDR2 SYGVKD. V lost 4 bases and J lost 7, with 23 bases in between. The CDR3 sequence is CAISGQQKFLLAEQYF. Written as DNA, the CDR3 is TGTGCCATCAGTGGCCAACAGAAGTTCCTCCTGGCGGAGCAGTACTTC.

The chain joins TRBV9 to TRBJ1-4, with D possibly TRBD1 on 5 matching bases. V was shortened by 0 bases and J by 7 bases, with 13 bases between the two germline ends. Germline-derived CDR1 and CDR2 are SGDLS and YYNGEE. This CDR3 has 15 residues. As DNA, the CDR3 is TGTGCCAGCAGCGTAGGGGCAGGGAGGATTGAAAAACTGTTTTTT. Translation: CASSVGAGRIEKLFF. Supplemented by reference TRBV9 and TRBJ1-4, the full variable domain reads DSGVTQTPKHLITATGQRVTLRCSPRSGDLSVYWYQQSLDQGLQFLIQYYNGEERAKGNILERFSAQQFPDLHSELNLSSLELGDSALYFCASSVGAGRIEKLFFGSGTQLSVL.

The V and J genes are TRBV9 and TRBJ1-1; D not certain. The germline V gene encodes CDR1 SGDLS and CDR2 YYNGEE. The CDR3 has 13 amino acids. Trimming removed 6 bases from V and 0 bases from J, with 9 bases in between. The CDR3 nucleotides are TGTGCCAGCACCGAGGGCCTGAACACTGAAGCTTTCTTT. Residues: CASTEGLNTEAFF.

The chain carries TRBV6-1 and TRBJ2-3; D perhaps matches TRBD1 (5 bases). This CDR3 comprises 13 residues. With 5 bases removed from V and 0 bases from J, the gap between germline ends came to 6 bases. CDR1 and CDR2 from the germline V gene are MNHNS and SASEGT. The CDR3 region has the DNA TGTGCCAGCAGTCGACAGAGCACAGATACGCAGTATTTT. Protein: CASSRQSTDTQYF.

The chain uses TRBV5-6 and TRBJ2-7, with 8 bases matching TRBD1. There are 16 residues in the CDR3. Germline V lookup: CDR1 SGHDT, CDR2 YYEEEE. J lost 2 bases, V lost 0 bases, and 7 bases had no gene match. The CDR3 nucleotides are TGTGCCAGCAGCTTGGGGACAGGGCAAGGCGCCTACGAGCAGTACTTC. It codes for CASSLGTGQGAYEQYF. Full variable domain (remainder filled in from reference TRBV5-6 and TRBJ2-7): DAGVTQSPTHLIKTRGQQVTLRCSPKSGHDTVSWYQQALGQGPQFIFQYYEEEERQRGNFPDRFSGHQFPNYSSELNVNALLLGDSALYLCASSLGTGQGAYEQYFGPGTRLTVT.

The rearrangement links TRBV19 to TRBJ2-2, with D hard to call. Trimming took 7 bases from V and 6 from J, leaving 12 bases between them. The length of the CDR3 is 13 residues. Germline V gene sequence: CDR1 LNHDA, CDR2 SQIVND (reference sequence). The CDR3 nucleotides read TGTGCCAGTACCGAGATCGTCCCCGGGGAGCTGTTTTTT. This sequence encodes CASTEIVPGELFF.

The CDR3 nucleotides are TGCGCCAGCAGCTTGGACAGGGAGAACAAGAACTATGGCTACACCTTC. Its protein product is CASSLDRENKNYGYTF. V gene TRBV5-1 combines with J gene TRBJ1-2; D possibly corresponds to TRBD1 (6 bases). V gave up 0 bases and J gave up 2 bases, with 14 bases separating them. The germline gives CDR1 SGHRS, CDR2 YFSETQ. The CDR3 consists of 16 residues.

The V and J genes are TRBV19 and TRBJ2-7; a weak D match, TRBD2 (6 bases). Trimming cost V 0 bases and J 1 base, with 16 bases left between them. Germline assignment: CDR1 LNHDA and CDR2 SQIVND (reference sequence). The CDR3 extends over 17 amino acids. This CDR3 reads CASSIDHHVGGSYEQYF. The CDR3, as DNA: TGTGCCAGTAGTATAGATCATCACGTGGGGGGATCCTACGAGCAGTACTTC.

The rearrangement links TRBV2 to TRBJ2-3; D possibly corresponds to TRBD2 (5 bases). Germline V gene data show CDR1 as SNHLY and CDR2 as FYNNEI. The CDR3 consists of 12 residues. With 5 bases removed from V and 5 bases from J, the gap between germline ends came to 8 bases. The CDR3 region is CASSNGKDTQYF. Here the CDR3 DNA reads TGTGCCAGCAGTAACGGGAAAGATACGCAGTATTTT.